The TCR beta chain under discussion was sequenced for a study of CD8 T cells in Susac syndrome. Whole-study context: There were six sequenced Susac syndrome patients with active disease and about eight in remission. When their blood was taken, the Susac syndrome patients had either not yet had any therapy, were taking corticosteroids, or were taking intravenous immunoglobulin alone.

Reverse transcription of about 0.5 to 1 ug RNA used random hexamers. TCRdb re-called the immunoSEQ multiplex PCR reads with MiXCR, one entry per CDR3 protein. The sample consists of approximately 57,000 distinct CDR3 sequences, just under 95% of them appearing once. Specimen: CD8+ T cells from PBMCs. The sequence came from a human donor with Susac syndrome.

The CDR3 region is CSVLRDTPYEQYF. Written as DNA, the CDR3 is TGCAGCGTTTTGCGGGACACCCCCTACGAGCAGTACTTC. This chain uses TRBV29-1 with TRBJ2-7, with D perhaps TRBD1 or TRBD2 (6 bases each). Germline V CDR1 and CDR2: SQVTM, ANQGSEA. The CDR3 contains 13 residues. Trimming cost V 5 bases and J 2 bases, with 13 bases left between them.